The 22 T cell receptor beta chains in this list originate from one sample, sequenced in a study of cytomegalovirus exposure and HLA in healthy donors. Both 60 Vbeta primers and 13 Jbeta primers went into the PCR. Produced via immunoSEQ multiplex PCR; TCRdb's table is partial and in-frame only. The sample comprises some 200,000 clones, around four fifths of which are singletons, and over 5% rests with the top ten. Sequencing was carried out using PBMCs. The source is a woman between 45 and 65 years old in good health and CMV-seropositive.

The rearrangement uses TRBV14 and TRBJ2-1; D perhaps matches TRBD2 (6 bases). CDR1 and CDR2 from the germline V gene are SGHDN and FVKESK. Trimming stripped 4 bases from V and 7 bases from J, with 23 bases between. The CDR3 spans 17 residues. CDR3 DNA: TGTGCCAGCAGCCGAGGACCGGGACTGAGAGTAGAGAATGAGCAGTTCTTC. Protein product: CASSRGPGLRVENEQFF.

This clone has a single count. This chain links TRBV7-8 with TRBJ2-5; TRBD2 agrees at 15 bases. CDR1 is SGHVS, CDR2 FQNEAQ, per germline. The CDR3 has 16 amino acids. With V trimmed by 5 bases and J by 4 bases, 5 bases remained unmatched. CDR3 DNA sequence: TGTGCCAGCAGCCGCGGACTAGCGGGGGGGCGAGAGACCCAGTACTTC. Translating it yields CASSRGLAGGRETQYF. The full variable domain, with the rest looked up from reference TRBV7-8 and TRBJ2-5, is GAGVSQSPRYKVAKRGQDVALRCDPISGHVSLFWYQQALGQGPEFLTYFQNEAQLDKSGLPSDRFFAERPEGSVSTLKIQRTQQEDSAVYLCASSRGLAGGRETQYFGPGTRLLVL.

This clone was counted only a few times. The chain combines TRBV28 with TRBJ1-1, with D tentatively TRBD1 (5 bases). This CDR3 region has 14 residues. The germline V and J ends were trimmed by 6 bases and 4 bases, with 15 bases remaining between them. From germline, CDR1 is MDHEN and CDR2 SYDVKM. DNA for the CDR3: TGTGCCAGCAGCCGCGGGGGGGGTAGCACTGAAGCTTTCTTT. Amino acids: CASSRGGGSTEAFF.

The chain recombines TRBV19 with TRBJ2-7; TRBD2 agrees at 7 bases. Trimming removed 3 bases from V and 4 bases from J; junction bases left unmatched: 9. CDR3 length: 15 residues. Germline CDR1 is LNHDA and CDR2 is SQIVND (reference sequence). In nucleotides, the CDR3 is TGTGCCAGTAGTATTGCCCTAGCGGAGGTTTACGAGCAGTACTTC. Protein: CASSIALAEVYEQYF.

A few counts support this clone. The rearrangement uses TRBV28 and TRBJ2-5, with TRBD1 as a possible D gene (6 bases). V was trimmed by 4 bases and J by 4 bases, leaving 22 bases between them. This CDR3 region has 17 residues. Per germline, CDR1 MDHEN and CDR2 SYDVKM. The chain's CDR3 is CASSSYSRRGLGETQYF. The CDR3 nucleotides are TGTGCCAGCAGTTCTTATTCCCGCAGGGGATTGGGAGAGACCCAGTACTTC.

The rearrangement joins TRBV5-6 to TRBJ2-5, with 9 bases matching TRBD1. The CDR3 sequence is 15 residues long. CDR1 and CDR2 from the germline V gene are SGHDT and YYEEEE. Losses at the gene ends were 0 bases for V and 3 bases for J; bases not matched to a gene: 3. The chain's CDR3 is CASSLVTGGEETQYF. The CDR3 nucleotides read TGTGCCAGCAGCTTGGTTACAGGGGGCGAAGAGACCCAGTACTTC.

The chain employs TRBV29-1 and TRBJ1-3; TRBD1 matches 8 bases. J was trimmed by 0 bases and V by 4 bases; bases with no gene match: 5. CDR3 length: 15 amino acids. Germline-derived CDR1 and CDR2 are SQVTM and ANQGSEA. The CDR3 DNA is TGCAGCGTTGCCCTACAGGGGGGCTCTGGAAACACCATATATTTT. Protein sequence: CSVALQGGSGNTIYF. The variable domain in full, completed from reference TRBV29-1 and TRBJ1-3, reads SAVISQKPSRDICQRGTSLTIQCQVDSQVTMMFWYRQQPGQSLTLIATANQGSEATYESGFVIDKFPISRPNLTFSTLTVSNMSPEDSSIYLCSVALQGGSGNTIYFGEGSWLTVV.

The genes are TRBV28 and TRBJ2-2; D uncertain. Deletions cut 4 bases from V and 1 base from J, with 7 bases between. CDR3 length: 14 residues. The V gene's germline CDR1 is MDHEN and CDR2 SYDVKM. The CDR3 spells CASSSPRNTGELFF. The DNA for the CDR3 is TGTGCCAGCAGTTCCCCGCGGAACACCGGGGAGCTGTTTTTT.

The rearrangement links TRBV9 to TRBJ2-1; a weak D match, TRBD1 (7 bases). CDR1 is SGDLS, CDR2 YYNGEE, per germline. V gave up 0 bases and J gave up 8 bases, with 18 bases separating them. The CDR3 is made up of 16 amino acids. The CDR3 spells CASSVAPPGGLDEQFF. The CDR3 region has the DNA TGTGCCAGCAGCGTAGCTCCCCCAGGGGGGTTGGATGAGCAGTTCTTC. The full variable domain, its missing parts supplied by reference TRBV9 and TRBJ2-1, is DSGVTQTPKHLITATGQRVTLRCSPRSGDLSVYWYQQSLDQGLQFLIQYYNGEERAKGNILERFSAQQFPDLHSELNLSSLELGDSALYFCASSVAPPGGLDEQFFGPGTRLTVL.

The chain couples TRBV5-1 to TRBJ2-5; TRBD2 aligns across 7 bases. V was clipped by 0 bases and J by 4 bases; unmatched bases: 9. The CDR3 extends over 16 amino acids. Germline V gene sequence: CDR1 SGHRS, CDR2 YFSETQ. In nucleotides, the CDR3 is TGCGCCAGCAGCTTGGTTGTTTCTGCGGGGGTAGAGACCCAGTACTTC. As protein: CASSLVVSAGVETQYF.

The CDR3 sequence: CASRQDRSGGYTF. Here the CDR3 DNA reads TGTGCCAGCAGACAAGACAGGTCTGGGGGCTACACCTTC. The J gene is TRBJ1-2, the V gene TRBV28, with a tentative D call TRBD1 (6 bases). CDR3 size: 13 residues. Germline loops: CDR1 MDHEN, CDR2 SYDVKM. Trimming shortened V by 6 bases and J by 8 bases, and 16 bases separated the two germline ends.

The chain recombines TRBV9 with TRBJ2-7, with 12 bases fitting TRBD2. V shed 0 bases, J shed 0 bases, and the junction held 4 bases outside the gene matches. The germline gives CDR1 SGDLS, CDR2 YYNGEE. The CDR3 is 17 residues long. The CDR3 coding sequence is TGTGCCAGCAGCGTAGGACTAGCGGGGGTCCTCTCCTACGAGCAGTACTTC. This encodes CASSVGLAGVLSYEQYF.

This clone was observed a single time. The V gene is TRBV11-2, the J gene TRBJ2-7, with D possibly TRBD2 on 6 matching bases. The CDR3 has 15 residues. V lost 5 bases to trimming and J lost 6 bases, with 20 bases between them. Germline V CDR1 and CDR2: SGHAT, FQNNGV. CDR3 residues: CASSQWSGGSREQYF. The CDR3 bases are TGTGCCAGCAGCCAATGGAGCGGAGGGAGTCGCGAGCAGTACTTC.

V and J are TRBV5-3 and TRBJ1-6, with TRBD1 matching 9 bases. TRBV5-3 is an ORF for which the function is uncertain. The CDR3 sequence is 13 residues long. After removal of 4 bases from V and 12 bases from J, the junction contained 5 bases not matched to a gene. The DNA of the CDR3 is TGTGCCAGAAGCATCCGACAGGGGGTACCCCTCCACTTT. Protein sequence: CARSIRQGVPLHF.

This sequence joins TRBV28 and TRBJ1-2, with 7 bases aligning to TRBD1. Germline V gene sequence: CDR1 MDHEN, CDR2 SYDVKM. The CDR3 is 15 amino acids. V trimming: 7 bases; J trimming: 8 bases; junction bases outside the gene matches: 16. CDR3 nucleotides: TGTGCCAGCAATCCCCCACCCACAGGGGTGTTGGGCTACACCTTC. This gives the protein CASNPPPTGVLGYTF.

The chain carries TRBV5-1 and TRBJ2-1, with a weak D call TRBD1 (6 bases). The CDR3 is made up of 15 amino acids. Germline V lookup: CDR1 SGHRS, CDR2 YFSETQ. The V gene lost 7 bases and the J gene lost 4 bases, with 18 bases spanning the gap. For the CDR3, the DNA is TGCGCCAGCCAAACTACCGAGGGGGTTTACAATGAGCAGTTCTTC. Translated, it gives CASQTTEGVYNEQFF.

This rearrangement joins TRBV28 to TRBJ2-3; 7 bases are shared with TRBD2. Germline loops: CDR1 MDHEN, CDR2 SYDVKM. The length of the CDR3 is 15 residues. Unmatched junction bases numbered 8, after V lost 7 bases and J lost 1 base. CDR3 coding DNA: TGTGCCAGCACCTACTCGGGGGGAGGCACAGATACGCAGTATTTT. Translation: CASTYSGGGTDTQYF.

V gene TRBV29-1 combines with J gene TRBJ1-1; tentative D call: TRBD1 (5 bases). V was shortened by 7 bases and J by 4 bases, with 16 bases between the two germline ends. The CDR3 totals 13 residues. CDR1 is SQVTM and CDR2 is ANQGSEA in the germline V gene. CDR3 DNA: TGCAGCGCCTGGGGGGAGGTGGCCACTGAAGCTTTCTTT. Translated: CSAWGEVATEAFF.

Only a few counts were recorded for this clone. The rearrangement uses TRBV11-2 and TRBJ2-7; D gene unclear. The CDR3 is 14 amino acids. Per germline, CDR1 SGHAT and CDR2 FQNNGV. V lost 3 bases and J lost 2, with 11 bases in between. This CDR3 reads CASSFSQWAYEQYF. The DNA for the CDR3 is TGTGCCAGCAGCTTTTCACAGTGGGCCTACGAGCAGTACTTC.

This sequence joins TRBV30 and TRBJ1-1, with unresolved D. Trimming removed 0 bases from V and 8 bases from J, with 7 bases in between. CDR1 is GTSNPN and CDR2 is SVGIG in the germline V gene (reference sequence). The CDR3 runs 11 residues. CDR3 DNA: TGTGCCTGGAGTGTAGGAGGAGAAGCTTTCTTT. As protein: CAWSVGGEAFF.

CDR3 residues: CASSPWDRLTDTQYF. CDR3 nucleotides: TGTGCCAGCAGTCCATGGGACAGGCTTACAGATACGCAGTATTTT. This chain links TRBV27 with TRBJ2-3, with 8 bases matching TRBD1. V dropped 5 bases and J dropped 3; count of bases not matched to a gene: 7. Germline V CDR1 and CDR2: MNHEY, SMNVEV (reference sequence). The CDR3 runs 15 residues.

The V call is TRBV7-2, the J call TRBJ2-7; 14 bases fit TRBD2. V gave up 1 base and J gave up 3 bases; unmatched junction bases: 2. This CDR3 is 16 amino acids long. Germline-derived CDR1 and CDR2 are SGHTA and FQGNSA. The CDR3 region is CASSLGTSGGIYEQYF. CDR3 bases: TGTGCCAGCAGCTTAGGGACTAGCGGGGGGATCTACGAGCAGTACTTC. Variable domain in full (rest from reference TRBV7-2 and TRBJ2-7): GAGVSQSPSNKVTEKGKDVELRCDPISGHTALYWYRQSLGQGLEFLIYFQGNSAPDKSGLPSDRFSAERTGGSVSTLTIQRTQQEDSAVYLCASSLGTSGGIYEQYFGPGTRLTVT.